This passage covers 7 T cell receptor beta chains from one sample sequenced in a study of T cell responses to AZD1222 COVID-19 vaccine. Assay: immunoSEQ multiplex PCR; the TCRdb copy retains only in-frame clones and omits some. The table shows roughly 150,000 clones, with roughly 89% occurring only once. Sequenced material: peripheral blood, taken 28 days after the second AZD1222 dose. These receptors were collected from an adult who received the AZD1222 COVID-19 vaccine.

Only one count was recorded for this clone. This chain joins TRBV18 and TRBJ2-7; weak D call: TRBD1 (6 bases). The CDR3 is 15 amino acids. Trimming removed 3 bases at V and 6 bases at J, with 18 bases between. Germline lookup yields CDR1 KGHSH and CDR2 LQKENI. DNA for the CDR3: TGTGCCAGCTCACCGTCCCGGGACAAGAGTGGCGAGCAGTACTTC. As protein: CASSPSRDKSGEQYF.

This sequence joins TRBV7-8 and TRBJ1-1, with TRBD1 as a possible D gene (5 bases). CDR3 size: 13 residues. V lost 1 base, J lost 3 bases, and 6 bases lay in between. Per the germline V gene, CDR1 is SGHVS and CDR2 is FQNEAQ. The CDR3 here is CASSLGGDTEAFF. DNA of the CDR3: TGTGCCAGCAGCTTAGGAGGGGACACTGAAGCTTTCTTT.

The CDR3 reads CASSLDRSSYNSPLHF. In nucleotides, the CDR3 is TGTGCCAGCAGCCTCGACCGGAGCTCCTATAATTCACCCCTCCACTTT. The chain carries TRBV4-2 and TRBJ1-6; D is uncertain. Germline V CDR1 and CDR2: LGHNA, YNFKEQ. The CDR3 has 16 amino acids. The V end was cut by 4 bases, the J end by 0 bases, with 10 bases between.

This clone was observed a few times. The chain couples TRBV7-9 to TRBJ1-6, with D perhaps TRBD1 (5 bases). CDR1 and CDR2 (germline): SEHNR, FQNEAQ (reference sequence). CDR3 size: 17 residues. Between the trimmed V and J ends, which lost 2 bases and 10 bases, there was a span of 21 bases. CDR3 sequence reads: CASSLTVGLGRRSPLHF. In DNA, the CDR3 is TGTGCCAGCAGCTTAACGGTTGGTTTGGGACGAAGGTCACCCCTCCACTTT.

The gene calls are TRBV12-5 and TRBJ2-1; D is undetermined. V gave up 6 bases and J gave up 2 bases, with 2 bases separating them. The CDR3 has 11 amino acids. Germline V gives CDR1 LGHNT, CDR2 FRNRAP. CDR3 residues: CASGPYNEQFF. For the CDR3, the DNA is TGTGCTAGTGGACCCTACAATGAGCAGTTCTTC.

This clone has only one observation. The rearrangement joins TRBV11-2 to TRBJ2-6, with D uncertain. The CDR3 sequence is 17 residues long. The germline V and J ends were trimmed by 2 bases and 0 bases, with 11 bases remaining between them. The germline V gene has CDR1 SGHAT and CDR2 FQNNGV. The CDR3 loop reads CASSLINKLSGANVLTF. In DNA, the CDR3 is TGTGCCAGCAGCTTAATCAACAAACTCTCTGGGGCCAACGTCCTGACTTTC.

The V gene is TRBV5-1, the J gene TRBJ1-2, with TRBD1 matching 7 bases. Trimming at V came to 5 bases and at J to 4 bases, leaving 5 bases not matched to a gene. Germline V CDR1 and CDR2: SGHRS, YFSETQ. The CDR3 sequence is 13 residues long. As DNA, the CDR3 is TGCGCCAGCAGACCGACAGGGATCTATGGCTACACCTTC. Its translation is CASRPTGIYGYTF.